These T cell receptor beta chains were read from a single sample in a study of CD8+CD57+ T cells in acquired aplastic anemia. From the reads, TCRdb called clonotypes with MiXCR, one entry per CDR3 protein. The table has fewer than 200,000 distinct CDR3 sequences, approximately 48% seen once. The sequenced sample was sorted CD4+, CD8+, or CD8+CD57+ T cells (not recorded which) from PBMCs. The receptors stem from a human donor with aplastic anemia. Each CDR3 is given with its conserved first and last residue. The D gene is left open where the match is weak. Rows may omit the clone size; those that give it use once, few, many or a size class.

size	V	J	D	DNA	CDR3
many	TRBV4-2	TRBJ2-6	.	TGTGCCAGCAGCCAGGTTGCCCCAATAGGCTCTGGGGCCAACGTCCTGACTTTC	CASSQVAPIGSGANVLTF
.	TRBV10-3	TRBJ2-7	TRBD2	TGTGCCATCAGTGGGACTAGCGGGGAACGACGATCCTTC	CAISGTSGERRSF
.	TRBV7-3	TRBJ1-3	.	TGTGCCAGCAGTTCGACTAACAGGGATTCTGGAAACACCATATATTTT	CASSSTNRDSGNTIYF
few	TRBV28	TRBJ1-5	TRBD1	TGTGCCAGCAGGACAGGGGGCCGCAATCAGCCCCAGCATTTT	CASRTGGRNQPQHF
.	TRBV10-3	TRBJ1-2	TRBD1	TGTGCCATCAGTCCGGGGACAGCCTCCTATGGCTACACCTTC	CAISPGTASYGYTF
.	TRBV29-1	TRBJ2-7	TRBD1	TGCAGCGTTGAAGATGGGGACAGTCAAGAGAGAGAACCCTACGAGCAGTACTTC	CSVEDGDSQEREPYEQYF
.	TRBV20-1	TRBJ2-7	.	TGCAGTGCTAGAGATATAGGGCGGGATTACGAGCAGTACTTC	CSARDIGRDYEQYF
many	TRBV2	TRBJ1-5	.	TGTGCCAGCAGTGAAGGGTCAGTATGGGCAGATCGTGATCAGCCCCAGCATTTT	CASSEGSVWADRDQPQHF
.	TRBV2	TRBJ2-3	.	TGTGCCAGCAGTGATGGGCAGACCCACACAGATACGCAGTATTTT	CASSDGQTHTDTQYF
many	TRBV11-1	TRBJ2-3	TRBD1	TGTGCCAGCAGCTTAGGGGCCGGTCTCGAGTTCGGGACAGGAGTGGATACGCAGTATTTT	CASSLGAGLEFGTGVDTQYF
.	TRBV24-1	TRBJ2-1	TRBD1	TGTGCCACCAGTGATGCAGGGACAGGGGCGGGTGAGCAGTTCTTC	CATSDAGTGAGEQFF
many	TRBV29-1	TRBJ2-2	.	TGCAGCGTGGACGCGGGGGCATCCACCGGGGAGCTGTTTTTT	CSVDAGASTGELFF
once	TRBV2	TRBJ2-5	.	TGTGCCAGCAGTGAAGCGCTTTTCGGAGAGACCCAGTACTTC	CASSEALFGETQYF
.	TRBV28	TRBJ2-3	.	TGTGCCAGCAGTTTTCAGAACACAGATACGCAGTATTTT	CASSFQNTDTQYF